One sample yielded the 5 T cell receptor beta chains listed below, sequenced in a study of cytomegalovirus exposure and HLA in healthy donors. PCR involved 60 Vbeta and 13 Jbeta primers. The protocol was immunoSEQ multiplex PCR, while the TCRdb copy is restricted to in-frame clones and leaves out a portion. The sample holds over 150,000 clones; 70% to 80% are singletons and the top ten take around 3.4%. The sequenced sample consisted of PBMCs. These receptor sequences come from a man aged 25 to 40 in good health and CMV-seropositive.

The chain combines TRBV6-6 with TRBJ1-1; unclear D gene. Germline V lookup: CDR1 MNHNY, CDR2 SVGAGI (reference sequence). The V gene lost 8 bases and the J gene lost 1 base, with 5 bases spanning the gap. This CDR3 contains 11 residues. Here the CDR3 DNA reads TGTGCCAGCGGCGGGAACACTGAAGCTTTCTTT. This codes for CASGGNTEAFF.

The chain recombines TRBV5-6 with TRBJ1-1; D is perhaps TRBD1 (5 bases). V was trimmed by 0 bases and J by 8 bases, leaving 11 bases between them. CDR1 and CDR2 (germline): SGHDT, YYEEEE. The CDR3 consists of 13 residues. CDR3 bases: TGTGCCAGCAGCTTGGATGTTGGGGCCGAAGCTTTCTTT. Its translation is CASSLDVGAEAFF.

The rearrangement joins TRBV6-1 to TRBJ2-5; 13 nucleotides align to TRBD2. CDR1 MNHNS and CDR2 SASEGT come from the germline V gene. V was clipped by 7 bases and J by 3 bases; unmatched bases: 2. There are 14 residues in the CDR3. CDR3 nucleotides: TGTGCCAGCACGGGACTAGCGGGAAAAGAGACCCAGTACTTC. Translating gives CASTGLAGKETQYF.

This clone was seen a few times. The chain combines TRBV5-1 with TRBJ1-4; possibly TRBD1 for D (6 bases). V shed 6 bases and J shed 8 bases, with 17 bases lying between them. Germline CDR1 and CDR2: SGHRS and YFSETQ. The CDR3 is made up of 14 amino acids. The CDR3 DNA reads as TGCGCCAGCAACGCAGGGGCGCAAGGCGAAAAACTGTTTTTT. Protein: CASNAGAQGEKLFF.

The V and J genes are TRBV4-2 and TRBJ2-7, with 10 bases matching TRBD2. This CDR3 is 15 amino acids long. V shed 1 base and J 5 bases; nucleotides not matched to a gene: 5. Germline V gene data show CDR1 as LGHNA and CDR2 as YNFKEQ. CDR3 sequence (DNA): TGTGCCAGCAGCCAAGTCAGCGGGGGGGCGGACGAGCAGTACTTC. This gives the protein CASSQVSGGADEQYF.